The text below deals with one T cell receptor beta chain. This clone's antigen is unknown. No base quality values were provided; no much bigger clone lies one nucleotide off. These data come from a study of cytomegalovirus exposure and HLA in healthy donors (dated by TCRdb to about 2017). A note on the overall study: According to an earlier analysis of 587 of the donors, roughly 180 million T cells yielded 117 million unique TCR beta sequences and approximately 300 Gb of sequence data. Roughly 320 gigabases of sequencing data and tens of millions of unique TCR sequences made up an early release that covered 500 to 650 HLA-typed donors. The genetic ancestry cluster associated with self-reported Caucasian donors included roughly four fifths of the roughly 360 genotyped donors. The study aimed to test whether cataloging public T cell receptors could reveal signatures of past pathogen exposure. Using immunosequencing, the study profiled T cell repertoires from 550 to 750 subjects and related those repertoires to cytomegalovirus serostatus. Besides the first cohort of more than 650 subjects, a separate validation cohort made up of about 120 different subjects was used. High-throughput TCR immunosequencing, statistical association of individual TCRs with disease status, and machine learning were combined to predict cytomegalovirus infection status. In a later analysis, previously published TCR beta repertoires from about 670 donors were re-analyzed and high-resolution HLA genotyping was added so that TCR occurrence patterns could be studied. In the later analysis, no new phenotypic data were used to find candidate immune exposures; instead, reliance was placed on TCR beta sequences and their occurrence across donors. An earlier analysis of roughly 580 of the donors used high-throughput TCR beta sequencing to judge whether each TCR beta V gene segment behaved as functional or pseudogenic. Donor age, sex, ethnicity and CMV serostatus were collected together with the repertoire data. A later genetic analysis took genome-wide SNP genotypes for about three fifths of the roughly 670 donors and used that subset as a discovery cohort. Every repertoire in the discovery cohort had been generated on one and the same sequencing platform. HLA typing included class I and class II loci at four-digit resolution. Typing coverage differed by locus: A, B, C, DRB1 and DQB1 were typed in about 629-640 donors, DQA1 in roughly 500, DPA1 in around 580, and DPB1 in 400 to 480. Four or five DR-DQ haplotypes were handled as single units for association and clustering because linkage in the cohort was strong. On average, roughly 250,000 unique TCR beta nucleotide sequences were sequenced per donor among a few hundred genotyped donors of the cohort, with roughly 20% of those sequences being non-productive.

In total, fewer than 750 healthy bone marrow donors made up the cohort. At the time of sampling, every cohort member was nominally healthy, though immune exposures that went unrecorded were likely present. The donor tested CMV seropositive and was one of the 289 seropositive cohort members. Each donor provided a peripheral blood sample, and peripheral blood mononuclear cells were used for TCR beta sequencing. The Qiagen DNeasy Blood Extraction Kit was used to extract genomic DNA from the blood cell samples. CDR1 and CDR2, per the germline V gene, are SGHTA and FQGTGA. For this chain, trimming is 1 base at the V end and 10 bases at the J end, and the number of junction bases without a gene match is 2. Inclusive of the bounding cysteine and phenylalanine, the CDR3 is 13 residues long. CDR3 DNA is the only sequence kept; it has 39 bases, read in frame from the first base. Beyond this particular receptor, the publication reports: This cohort had only TCR beta chains sequenced, and the lack of alpha or paired-chain data limited which features could be detected. Because the 87-base-pair reads could not distinguish some IMGT-functional V segments, including TRBV6-2 and TRBV6-3, those segments were excluded. Compared with the approximately 710-donor mean, donors in an Asian-associated ancestry cluster had fewer N-insertions in productive TCRs, according to a later genetic analysis. In a later analysis, most CMV-associated TCR beta chains were found to appear HLA-restricted, with HLA associations seemingly driven largely by CMV exposure. In a later analysis, HLA-associated TCR beta chains showed more clonal expansion and lower generation probabilities than non-associated chains that were equally common. Across donors, most TCR sequences were observed very rarely, whereas some public TCRs were present in many individuals. Presence/absence analyses assumed roughly uniform sequencing depth across donors, an assumption that may not hold. Immune exposure information for the cohort was limited to CMV serostatus. A further reported finding was that TCR beta sequences accurately predicted the HLA-A and HLA-B alleles for most subjects in the first cohort. When HLA alleles, especially DR and DQ, strongly co-occurred, TCR associations were difficult to assign to individual alleles. In an earlier analysis of more than 450 of the donors, most TCR beta V segments were observed in productive rearrangements about 87% or about 30% of the time, broadly matching IMGT annotations. Specific HLA alleles were associated with 15,000 to 20,000 TCR beta sequences at a false discovery rate of 0.05 in a later analysis. In vitro tests confirmed that a few of the cytomegalovirus-associated TCR beta chains recognize cytomegalovirus antigens. In the study, roughly 160 TCR beta chains were listed as associated with cytomegalovirus. According to the authors, the approach could potentially be generalized to other disease states and immunological phenotypes. In a later analysis, the rate of TCR association differed among HLA loci, with DRB1 alleles having the most associated TCRs and HLA-C alleles having the fewest. A group of highly shared sequence variants was considered likely to be a technical artifact of the sequencing pipeline. An association between a missense DCLRE1C variant and V-gene and J-gene trimming of TCR beta chains was found in a later genetic analysis and replicated in an independent cohort. According to a later analysis, parvovirus B19, influenza, CMV and Epstein-Barr virus appeared linked to several top co-occurrence clusters. The classifier was reported to diagnose cytomegalovirus status with high specificity and sensitivity in both the original cohort and the validation cohort. Because counts were too low, about 18 rarely observed V segments, including chromosome 9 orphons, were excluded from the earlier analysis of a few hundred of the donors. Because some donors lacked HLA typing at each locus, the association tests relied only on the typed subset. Correlated functional status among segregating V segments might reflect linkage disequilibrium, but an unknown experimental factor could not be ruled out.

The library was made by the immunoSEQ multiplex PCR assay. The multiplex PCR relied on a mix of 60 forward primers for TCR Vbeta segments and 13 reverse primers for TCR Jbeta segments. The CDR3 region of rearranged TCR beta genes was amplified from genomic DNA with a multiplex PCR assay. Amplified TCR beta libraries were sequenced as 87-base-pair reads on the Illumina HiSeq System. The study's own analysis went as follows. A later analysis tallied around 80 million unique TCR beta chains across the 660 or so repertoires, and some 10 million of those chains were shared by two or more donors. A nearest-neighbor algorithm error-corrected the raw reads and collapsed the reads into unique sequences, merging closely related sequences to remove PCR and sequencing errors. CDR3 sequences were aligned to IMGT reference sequences to assign V, D and J gene segments. For a sequence to be retained, a match of at least six nucleotides was required to both a V gene segment and a J gene segment. A rearrangement was called productive if the CDR3 had no stop codons and remained in frame with V and J, and every other rearrangement was called non-productive. Following IMGT convention, CDR3 was defined as the stretch from the second conserved V-encoded cysteine to the conserved J-encoded phenylalanine. The earlier analysis of some 550 of the donors excluded any sequence lacking an unambiguous match to a single V gene segment. An earlier analysis of fewer than 750 of the donors classified V segments as functional when productive rearrangements were above 56.7% and as segregating when the standard deviation between donors was above 5%. A statistical classification framework was built to diagnose cytomegalovirus status from the catalog of TCR beta chain sequences. In a later analysis, V and J genes were assigned by comparing TCR nucleotide sequences against IMGT/GENE-DB human TR gene sequences. Using the TCRdist pipeline, a later analysis assigned CDR3 sequences along with most-parsimonious VDJ recombination scenarios. In a later analysis, each TCR beta chain was defined by its CDR3 amino acid sequence together with its V-gene family, and reads lacking a unique V-gene family were excluded. To address suspected cross-contamination and a sequencing artifact, a later analysis removed around 600 highly shared, low-generation-probability nucleotide sequences. In a later analysis, a clonal expansion index was calculated for each public chain from normalized within-repertoire ranks of inferred template counts. In a later analysis, generation probabilities were computed with a VDJ recombination model fitted to out-of-frame rearrangements, and the resulting probabilities were checked against IGoR. Hypergeometric tests were used in a later analysis to score TCR-TCR, TCR-HLA and TCR-CMV co-occurrence, with a repertoire-size bias correction applied to the TCR pairs. False discovery rates were estimated in a later analysis by permuting HLA or CMV assignments 20 times. In a later analysis, co-occurring TCRs were grouped using DBSCAN, and TCRdist sequence similarity was added for clustering within HLA-allele-positive subsets. Co-occurrence clustering excluded repertoires with fewer than 30,000 or more than 120,000 public chains, plus five with anomalous nucleotide sharing. TCRdb retrieved this table from immuneACCESS and kept in-frame rearrangements only. Not all clones are present; in checked studies, unresolved V genes account for under half, and no reason is known for the remainder. That table gives V, J and clone size, and the DNA gave D and trimming. In all, the sample holds 170,000 or so clones, and just under 80% of those were seen once. 1% of the sample is taken by the ten largest.

The chain uses TRBV7-3 and TRBJ2-1; 9 bases in the junction line up with TRBD2. This receptor was taken from a woman aged 45 to 65 in good health and CMV-seropositive. Sequencing was performed on PBMCs. The CDR3 has the sequence CASSLRLAEEQFF. In nucleotides, the sequence is TGTGCCAGCAGCTTAAGACTAGCGGAAGAGCAGTTCTTC. Reference TRBV7-3 and TRBJ2-1 proteins supply the regions before and after the CDR3; the full variable domain is: GAGVSQTPSNKVTEKGKYVELRCDPISGHTALYWYRQSLGQGPEFLIYFQGTGAADDSGLPNDRFFAVRPEGSVSTLKIQRTERGDSAVYLCASSLRLAEEQFFGPGTRLTVL.